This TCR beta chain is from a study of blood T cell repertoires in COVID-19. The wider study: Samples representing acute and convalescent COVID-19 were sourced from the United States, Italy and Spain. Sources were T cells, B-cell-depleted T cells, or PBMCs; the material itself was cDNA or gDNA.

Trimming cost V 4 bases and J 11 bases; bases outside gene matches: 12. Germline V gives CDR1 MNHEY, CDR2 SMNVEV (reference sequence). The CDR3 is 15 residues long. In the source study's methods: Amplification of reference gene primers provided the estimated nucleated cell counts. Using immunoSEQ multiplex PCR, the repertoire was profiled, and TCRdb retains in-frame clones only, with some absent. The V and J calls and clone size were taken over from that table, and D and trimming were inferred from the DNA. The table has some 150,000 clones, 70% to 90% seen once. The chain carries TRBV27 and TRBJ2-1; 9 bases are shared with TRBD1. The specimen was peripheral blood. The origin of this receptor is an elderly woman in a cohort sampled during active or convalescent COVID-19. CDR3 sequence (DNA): TGTGCCAGCAGTTACCCCGGGACAGGGACGCCTCAGCAGTTCTTC. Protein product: CASSYPGTGTPQQFF.